This T cell receptor (beta chain) was identified during a study of T cell responses to AZD1222 COVID-19 vaccine. Notes on the study in general: Among spike-specific TCRs, nearly half reportedly target unmutated variant regions.

About this clone: As yet, its antigen is unknown.

TCRdb keeps only in-frame clones here, not all; method: immunoSEQ multiplex PCR. The repertoire holds 75,000 or so clones, 75% to 95% seen once, with around 30% in the top ten. This CDR3 contains 14 residues. V lost 6 bases to trimming and J lost 6 bases; unmatched junction nucleotides: 8. In germline, CDR1 is MNHEY, CDR2 SVGAGI. This specimen was peripheral blood, taken 28 days after the second AZD1222 dose. The clonotype was recovered from an adult who received the AZD1222 COVID-19 vaccine. The V and J genes are TRBV6-5 and TRBJ1-5, with 7 nucleotides matching TRBD1. As DNA, the CDR3 is TGTGCCAGCAGGAAAGGGGGCTTGGGTCAGCCCCAGCATTTT. Its protein product is CASRKGGLGQPQHF.